The clone carrying this T cell receptor beta chain was detected ten times or more. Its cognate antigen is unknown. CDR1 and CDR2 (germline): SGHTA, FQGNSA. J gave up 7 bases and V 1 base, and 6 bases lay outside the gene matches. The CDR3 runs to 14 residues. This specimen comes from a study of T cells after yellow fever vaccination. The TCR cDNA carried a universal primer site and UMIs from 5'RACE template switching. TCRdb recomputed calls from the 5' RACE reads with MiXCR, one row per CDR3 protein. Of tens of thousands of distinct CDR3 sequences listed, under 6.5% are singletons. The study's findings and limits: Bulk-population clonotypes that are abundant could appear as contaminants in FACS-sorted repertoires.

The input for sequencing was CD4+ T cells sorted from PBMCs, taken roughly 15 days after the first yellow fever vaccination. The chain couples TRBV7-2 to TRBJ1-1; TRBD1 matches at 7 bases. This TCR came from a man between 18 and 35 years old who received the YFV17D yellow fever vaccine. CDR3 nucleotide sequence: TGTGCCAGCAGCTTAGACAGGGGCGCTCTTGAAGCTTTCTTT. Residues: CASSLDRGALEAFF.